The rows below give T cell receptor beta chains drawn from one sample of a study of cytomegalovirus exposure and HLA in healthy donors. The table came from immunoSEQ multiplex PCR; TCRdb's copy has only in-frame clones and leaves some out. The sample holds about 170,000 clones, more than 75% seen once. Sequences were obtained from PBMCs. These receptor sequences come from a man younger than 40 in good health and CMV-seropositive. CDR3s include the opening cysteine and the closing phenylalanine or tryptophan. Fields, in order: clone size, V gene, D gene, J gene, CDR3 protein, CDR3 DNA. D genes are given only for firm matches. Clone size is stated in some rows and not others, as once, few, many or a class when expanded.

.	TRBV7-3	TRBD2	TRBJ2-1	CASSPTSGRNTEQFF	TGTGCCAGCAGCCCAACTAGCGGGAGGAATACTGAGCAGTTCTTC
.	TRBV7-9	.	TRBJ2-7	CASSPKGLAVGERNEQYF	TGTGCCAGCAGCCCAAAGGGTTTGGCAGTCGGGGAACGCAACGAGCAGTACTTC
.	TRBV9	TRBD2	TRBJ2-1	CASSGSGASYNEQFF	TGTGCCAGCAGCGGCAGCGGGGCCTCCTACAATGAGCAGTTCTTC
few	TRBV11-1	.	TRBJ2-7	CASSVRGFIYEQYF	TGTGCCAGCAGCGTTAGAGGTTTTATCTACGAGCAGTACTTC
few	TRBV9	TRBD1	TRBJ1-3	CASSATGQFNSGNTIYF	TGTGCCAGCAGCGCAACGGGACAGTTCAACTCTGGAAACACCATATATTTT
.	TRBV7-8	.	TRBJ2-1	CASSLGARSNEQFF	TGTGCCAGCAGCTTAGGGGCGCGATCCAATGAGCAGTTCTTC
once	TRBV6-5	TRBD1	TRBJ1-1	CASSYSDRLNTEAFF	TGTGCCAGCAGTTACTCGGACAGGCTGAACACTGAAGCTTTCTTT
once	TRBV15	.	TRBJ2-7	CATAPAGEYYEQYF	TGTGCCACCGCCCCGGCCGGAGAGTACTACGAGCAGTACTTC
few	TRBV4-1	.	TRBJ1-2	CASSRLEGRGYTF	TGCGCCAGCAGCCGCCTTGAGGGCCGGGGCTACACCTTC
.	TRBV29-1	TRBD1	TRBJ1-1	CSVEGRNRGSTEAFF	TGCAGCGTTGAAGGCCGGAACAGGGGTTCGACTGAAGCTTTCTTT
once	TRBV11-2	TRBD1	TRBJ1-1	CASSQGEFRGEAFF	TGTGCCAGCAGCCAGGGGGAATTCAGGGGTGAAGCTTTCTTT
.	TRBV6-6	TRBD2	TRBJ2-5	CASSWGGSGSVETQYF	TGTGCCAGCAGTTGGGGGGGTAGCGGGAGTGTGGAGACCCAGTACTTC
.	TRBV5-1	TRBD1	TRBJ2-5	CASSTDRGPGETQYF	TGCGCCAGCAGCACCGACAGGGGTCCGGGAGAGACCCAGTACTTC
.	TRBV9	TRBD2	TRBJ2-2	CASSAYGLAGAGELFF	TGTGCCAGCAGCGCTTACGGACTAGCGGGAGCCGGGGAGCTGTTTTTT
.	TRBV2	.	TRBJ2-2	CASSPRVNTGELFF	TGTGCCAGCAGCCCTCGGGTTAACACCGGGGAGCTGTTTTTT
once	TRBV27	.	TRBJ2-7	CASSLSFSYEQYF	TGTGCCAGCAGTTTATCGTTTAGTTACGAGCAGTACTTC
once	TRBV19	.	TRBJ2-3	CASSNRDRSTDTQYF	TGTGCCAGTAGTAATCGCGACAGGAGCACAGATACGCAGTATTTT
.	TRBV4-2	.	TRBJ1-2	CASSQDPGPYGYTF	TGTGCCAGCAGCCAAGATCCAGGTCCGTATGGCTACACCTTC
.	TRBV7-3	TRBD2	TRBJ2-2	CASSLGAAGGETGELFF	TGTGCCAGCAGCTTAGGTGCAGCGGGAGGGGAGACCGGGGAGCTGTTTTTT
.	TRBV19	TRBD1	TRBJ1-3	CASSPDRAGNTIYF	TGTGCCAGTAGTCCAGACAGGGCTGGAAACACCATATATTTT
.	TRBV11-1	TRBD2	TRBJ2-7	CASSGTSGLEQYF	TGTGCCAGCAGCGGGACTAGCGGACTCGAGCAGTACTTC
once	TRBV4-3	.	TRBJ1-1	CASSQETMGTEAFF	TGCGCCAGCAGCCAAGAGACAATGGGCACTGAAGCTTTCTTT
.	TRBV25-1	.	TRBJ2-2	CASGSYGVSNIGELFF	TGTGCCAGCGGTTCTTACGGAGTATCGAACATCGGGGAGCTGTTTTTT
.	TRBV27	.	TRBJ2-1	CASSWSLSSYNEQFF	TGTGCCAGCAGTTGGTCTCTGAGCTCCTACAATGAGCAGTTCTTC
.	TRBV19	TRBD2	TRBJ2-1	CASSITSGPHNEQFF	TGTGCCAGTAGTATAACTAGCGGCCCTCACAATGAGCAGTTCTTC
.	TRBV5-6	TRBD2	TRBJ2-1	CASSVTGLEENNEQFF	TGTGCCAGCAGCGTGACGGGACTAGAGGAAAACAATGAGCAGTTCTTC
.	TRBV9	.	TRBJ2-1	CASSVRELGGRYEQFF	TGTGCCAGCAGCGTCCGGGAACTCGGGGGGCGTTATGAGCAGTTCTTC
.	TRBV5-1	TRBD1	TRBJ1-2	CASSPGTGDQGGYTF	TGCGCCAGCAGCCCTGGGACAGGCGACCAGGGTGGCTACACCTTC
.	TRBV21-1	.	TRBJ2-1	CASSHSGRHSYNEQFF	TGTGCCAGCTCCCATAGCGGGAGACACTCCTACAATGAGCAGTTCTTC